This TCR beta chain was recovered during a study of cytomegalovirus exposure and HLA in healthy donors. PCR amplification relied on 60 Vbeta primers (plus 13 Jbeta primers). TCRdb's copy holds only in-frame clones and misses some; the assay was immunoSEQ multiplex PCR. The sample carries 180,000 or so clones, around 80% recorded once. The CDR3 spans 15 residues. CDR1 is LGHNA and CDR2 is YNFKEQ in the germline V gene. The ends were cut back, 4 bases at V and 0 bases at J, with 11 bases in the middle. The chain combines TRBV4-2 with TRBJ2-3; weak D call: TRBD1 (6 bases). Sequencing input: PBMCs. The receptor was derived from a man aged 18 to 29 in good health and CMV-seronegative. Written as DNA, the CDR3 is TGTGCCAGCAGCCCCCCAGGGGCTAGCACAGATACGCAGTATTTT. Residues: CASSPPGASTDTQYF.